This T cell receptor (beta chain) was documented in a study of shared clonotypes between healthy human individuals. Study-wide context: Three plates were used per donor for CD4 naive, three for CD4 memory, two for CD8 naive and one for CD8 memory.

This clone was seen a single time. Its antigen remains unknown. TCRdb's copy holds only in-frame clones and misses some; the assay was immunoSEQ multiplex PCR. The table shows some 2 million clones, with approximately 95% occurring only once. The study, taken as a whole, reports: Clonotype sharing among the donors was expected to vary with sequencing depth.

The CDR3 is 15 residues long. Germline V gives CDR1 SGDLS, CDR2 YYNGEE. Between the trimmed V and J ends, which lost 1 base and 1 base, there was a span of 6 bases. The clonotype was recovered from a man in his late teens or twenties in good health. The chain has TRBV9 and TRBJ2-6; D is uncertain. Input material: naive CD4+ T cells sorted from blood. Subset noted: CD45RA+ positively selected. CDR3 DNA sequence: TGTGCCAGCAGCGTACAGACTTCTGGGGCCAACGTCCTGACTTTC. Amino acids: CASSVQTSGANVLTF.